Listed here are 21 T cell receptor beta chains from one sample, sequenced in a study of T cell responses to AZD1222 COVID-19 vaccine. The protocol was immunoSEQ multiplex PCR, while the TCRdb copy is restricted to in-frame clones and leaves out a portion. The sample contains 80,000 or so clones, 82% of which appear only once. This sample comprised peripheral blood, obtained on day 0 of AZD1222 vaccination. The receptors here all came from an adult in good health.

On this clone: An end of the junction differs from the germline gene, which may be a read error. The V and J genes are TRBV11-2 and TRBJ2-1, with 9 bases matching TRBD1. Germline loops: CDR1 SGHAT, CDR2 FQNNGV. This CDR3 has 15 residues. In DNA, the CDR3 is TGTGCCAGCAGCTCCGGGACAGGGCTCGACAATGAGCGGTTCTTC. Its protein is CASSSGTGLDNERFF.

The chain uses TRBV3-1 (or the pseudogene TRBV3-2) and TRBJ2-5; tentatively, D is TRBD1 (5 bases). CDR1 and CDR2 (germline): LGHDT, YNNKEL (reference sequence). Trimming took 6 bases from V and 5 from J, leaving 7 bases between them. The CDR3 spans 11 residues. The DNA for the CDR3 is TGTGCCAGCAGAGGGGTGGAGACCCAGTACTTC. It translates to CASRGVETQYF.

V usage is TRBV18 and J usage is TRBJ1-1, with D possibly being TRBD1 (5 bases). Trimming stripped 5 bases from V and 7 bases from J, with 14 bases between. Germline loops: CDR1 KGHSH, CDR2 LQKENI. The CDR3 has 13 residues. The CDR3 bases are TGTGCCAGCTCAACCCTGGGGCGAGATGAAGCTTTCTTT. This encodes CASSTLGRDEAFF.

The chain is built from TRBV5-1 and TRBJ2-3; TRBD2 aligns across 16 bases. CDR3 length equals 18 residues. Germline values: CDR1 SGHRS, CDR2 YFSETQ. Trimming at V came to 0 bases and at J to 6 bases, leaving 7 bases not matched to a gene. CDR3 in DNA: TGCGCCAGCAGCTTGGCCGGGACTAGCGGGGGGGCCCGGGATACGCAGTATTTT. Translation gives CASSLAGTSGGARDTQYF. Combining the CDR3 with reference TRBV5-1 and TRBJ2-3 gives the whole variable domain KAGVTQTPRYLIKTRGQQVTLSCSPISGHRSVSWYQQTPGQGLQFLFEYFSETQRNKGNFPGRFSGRQFSNSRSEMNVSTLELGDSALYLCASSLAGTSGGARDTQYFGPGTRLTVL.

This clone was seen a few times. The chain is built from TRBV7-8 and TRBJ1-1, with D maybe TRBD1 (6 bases). Germline assignment: CDR1 SGHVS and CDR2 FQNEAQ. V shed 3 bases and J shed 7 bases, with 12 bases lying between them. The CDR3 loop spans 13 amino acids. The CDR3 DNA is TGTGCCAGCAGCTTGAGCGGGGGCATTGAAGCTTTCTTT. Protein sequence: CASSLSGGIEAFF.

This clone was detected a few times. J is TRBJ2-1 and V is TRBV7-2; 7 bases are shared with TRBD2. With V trimmed by 4 bases and J by 5 bases, 8 bases remained unmatched. CDR3 length: 15 amino acids. Germline V CDR1 and CDR2: SGHTA, FQGNSA. CDR3 in DNA: TGTGCCAGCAGCTCACCGCGGCGGGGGAACAATGAGCAGTTCTTC. Encoded protein: CASSSPRRGNNEQFF.

Only one count was recorded for this clone. CDR3 nucleotide sequence: TGTGCCAGCAGCGGGGGGTCCAATGAGCAGTTCTTC. Its protein product is CASSGGSNEQFF. The chain links TRBV7-9 to TRBJ2-1; a weak D match, TRBD2 (6 bases). Germline V lookup: CDR1 SEHNR, CDR2 FQNEAQ (reference sequence). The CDR3 is 12 residues long. Trimming pared 5 bases from V and 6 bases from J, leaving 8 bases between.

This clone has a handful of counts. The V and J genes are TRBV9 and TRBJ2-3; tentative D call: TRBD2 (6 bases). The germline V and J ends were trimmed by 3 bases and 3 bases, with 20 bases remaining between them. CDR3 size: 17 residues. The V gene's germline CDR1 is SGDLS and CDR2 YYNGEE. CDR3 protein: CASSARRDSWGTDTQYF. The CDR3, as DNA: TGTGCCAGCAGCGCCCGACGGGACTCCTGGGGTACAGATACGCAGTATTTT.

The V call is TRBV4-1, the J call TRBJ1-4; possible D gene TRBD1, 5 bases. V dropped 1 base and J dropped 5 bases, with 8 bases sitting between them. This CDR3 comprises 14 residues. From germline, CDR1 is MGHRA and CDR2 YSYEKL. The chain's CDR3 is CASSQVSGNEKLFF. CDR3 sequence (DNA): TGCGCCAGCAGCCAAGTATCAGGGAATGAAAAACTGTTTTTT.

V gene TRBV27 combines with J gene TRBJ1-2; possibly TRBD1 for D (5 bases). The germline V gene has CDR1 MNHEY and CDR2 SMNVEV (reference sequence). This CDR3 spans 13 amino acids. The germline V and J ends were trimmed by 4 bases and 7 bases, with 13 bases remaining between them. Here the CDR3 DNA reads TGTGCCAGCAGTTACGGACAAGCCACTGGCTACACCTTC. Translated: CASSYGQATGYTF.

This clone appeared a few times. The chain has TRBV4-1 and TRBJ1-4, with 11 bases fitting TRBD1. Trimming cost V 1 base and J 7 bases; bases outside gene matches: 8. From germline, CDR1 is MGHRA and CDR2 YSYEKL. CDR3 length equals 17 residues. In DNA, the CDR3 is TGCGCCAGCAGCCAAGGGGTCGGACAGGGGGCAGGTGAAAAACTGTTTTTT. Protein: CASSQGVGQGAGEKLFF.

This clone was observed a few times. V gene TRBV19 combines with J gene TRBJ1-4; no reliable D call. The CDR3 is made up of 14 amino acids. V was shortened by 3 bases and J by 1 base, with 6 bases between the two germline ends. Germline lookup yields CDR1 LNHDA and CDR2 SQIVND (reference sequence). CDR3 amino acids: CASSIRRTNEKLFF. The CDR3 coding sequence is TGTGCCAGTAGTATTCGCAGAACTAATGAAAAACTGTTTTTT. The entire variable domain, with the rest obtained from reference TRBV19 and TRBJ1-4, is as follows: DGGITQSPKYLFRKEGQNVTLSCEQNLNHDAMYWYRQDPGQGLRLIYYSQIVNDFQKGDIAEGYSVSREKKESFPLTVTSAQKNPTAFYLCASSIRRTNEKLFFGSGTQLSVL.

The rearrangement uses TRBV27 and TRBJ2-3; D is undetermined. Trimming stripped 5 bases from V and 1 base from J, with 7 bases between. CDR1 is MNHEY, CDR2 SMNVEV, per germline (reference sequence). CDR3 length: 13 amino acids. CDR3 sequence: CASSGERTDTQYF. As DNA, the CDR3 is TGTGCCAGCAGTGGAGAGCGCACAGATACGCAGTATTTT.

The genes are TRBV5-4 and TRBJ2-7, with TRBD2 identical over 11 bases. The CDR3 runs 15 residues. The germline V gene encodes CDR1 SGHNT and CDR2 YYREEE (reference sequence). J was trimmed by 3 bases and V by 4 bases; bases with no gene match: 6. The CDR3 is CASSTIAGGVYEQYF. Written as DNA, the CDR3 is TGTGCCAGCAGCACTATAGCGGGAGGGGTCTACGAGCAGTACTTC.

This sequence joins TRBV4-3 and TRBJ1-2; weak D call: TRBD1 (6 bases). There are 16 residues in the CDR3. Trimming cost V 0 bases and J 4 bases, with 15 bases left between them. Germline V gives CDR1 LGHNA, CDR2 YSLEER. The CDR3 loop is CASSQDRTGAAYGYTF. The CDR3 region has the DNA TGCGCCAGCAGCCAAGACCGGACGGGGGCGGCCTATGGCTACACCTTC.

The chain is built from TRBV9 and TRBJ2-2; D unclear. Trimming shortened V by 4 bases and J by 4 bases, and 8 bases separated the two germline ends. The V gene's germline CDR1 is SGDLS and CDR2 YYNGEE. The CDR3 length is 13 residues. Here the CDR3 DNA reads TGTGCCAGCAGCCAGGACGGCACCGGGGAGCTGTTTTTT. It is translated as CASSQDGTGELFF.

J is TRBJ1-3 and V is TRBV6-5, with D unclear. The CDR3 totals 14 residues. Germline CDR1 and CDR2: MNHEY and SVGAGI. Trimming cost V 10 bases and J 1 base, with 14 bases left between them. The CDR3 sequence is CATEGSISGNTIYF. In DNA form, the CDR3 reads TGTGCCACGGAAGGATCAATATCTGGAAACACCATATATTTT.

J is TRBJ2-3 and V is TRBV10-1, with no clear D. The CDR3 has 17 amino acids. Trimming removed 3 bases from V and 0 bases from J, with 16 bases in between. CDR1 and CDR2 (germline): WNHNN, SYGVQD (reference sequence). The CDR3 here is CASSEGATATSTDTQYF. The DNA of the CDR3 is TGCGCCAGCAGTGAAGGCGCGACTGCAACTAGCACAGATACGCAGTATTTT.

The V call is TRBV9, the J call TRBJ2-2; 8 bases are a match to TRBD1. The length of the CDR3 is 18 residues. Germline-derived CDR1 and CDR2 are SGDLS and YYNGEE. The trim removed 0 bases at V and 0 bases at J, leaving 7 bases unmatched. As DNA, the CDR3 is TGTGCCAGCAGCGTAGCTAGGGACAGGCCTTCGAACACCGGGGAGCTGTTTTTT. The encoded protein is CASSVARDRPSNTGELFF.

This clone was seen only a few times. The chain joins TRBV7-9 to TRBJ1-1; D remains unclear. The V and J ends lost 6 bases and 2 bases respectively, with 10 bases between them. Germline V lookup: CDR1 SEHNR, CDR2 FQNEAQ (reference sequence). This CDR3 region has 13 residues. The CDR3 coding sequence is TGTGCCAGCAGGGTGACTAGCAACACTGAAGCTTTCTTT. This gives the protein CASRVTSNTEAFF.

V and J are TRBV6-5 and TRBJ2-5; D unresolved. V was cut by 8 bases and J by 5 bases, with 9 bases left in between. From germline, CDR1 is MNHEY and CDR2 SVGAGI. The length of the CDR3 is 11 residues. The CDR3 spells CASVSGETQYF. CDR3 DNA: TGTGCCAGCGTGTCGGGCGAGACCCAGTACTTC.